The entry below gives a single TCR beta chain sequence along with its context. Under the authors' procedure: Counts of nucleated cells, estimated from reference gene primer amplification, were obtained. Assay: immunoSEQ multiplex PCR; the TCRdb copy retains only in-frame clones and omits some. V and J calls and clone size come straight from that table; D and trimming were deduced from the DNA. The sample consists of over 65,000 clones, 80% to 85% of them appearing once. This specimen comes from a study of blood T cell repertoires in COVID-19. Study context: COVID-19 samples collected from the United States, Italy and Spain covered acute and convalescent phases. The cDNA or gDNA used as material had been derived from T cells, B-cell-depleted T cells, or PBMCs.

There are 13 residues in the CDR3. Trimming shortened V by 2 bases and J by 5 bases, and 9 bases separated the two germline ends. Germline lookup yields CDR1 SGHVS and CDR2 FNYEAQ. The sample consisted of peripheral blood. This receptor was identified in a human donor in a cohort sampled during active COVID-19. The rearrangement joins TRBV7-6 to TRBJ1-1; D gene uncertain. The CDR3 nucleotides read TGTGCCAGCAGCTTAAGCTTATTAACTGAAGCTTTCTTT. It codes for CASSLSLLTEAFF. Together with reference TRBV7-6 and TRBJ1-1, the CDR3 gives the full variable domain: GAGVSQSPRYKVTKRGQDVALRCDPISGHVSLYWYRQALGQGPEFLTYFNYEAQQDKSGLPNDRFSAERPEGSISTLTIQRTEQRDSAMYRCASSLSLLTEAFFGQGTRLTVV.